Below, 20 T cell receptor beta chains from the same sample are listed, as sequenced in a study of Graves' ophthalmopathy and Graves' hyperthyroidism. Amplifying from RNA transcripts, the study obtained TCR beta CDR3 regions. An opening RT-PCR round employed HTBI primers and preceded a second-round multiplex PCR. TCRdb re-analysed the multiplex PCR reads in MiXCR, keeping a single row per CDR3 protein. The top ten clones hold about 40% of a sample with approximately 700,000 distinct CDR3 sequences, roughly 40% of them seen once. Sequencing was carried out using peripheral blood. Every receptor here comes from an adult man with Graves' ophthalmopathy.

This sequence joins TRBV29-1 and TRBJ1-6, with D unresolved. V lost 4 bases, J lost 8 bases, and 15 bases lay in between. Germline assignment: CDR1 SQVTM and CDR2 ANQGSEA. This CDR3 comprises 14 residues. CDR3 bases: TGCAGCGTTGGTGGAGGGTCTAGGGATTCACCCCTCCACTTT. Protein: CSVGGGSRDSPLHF.

The chain combines TRBV20-1 with TRBJ2-2; no clear D gene. This CDR3 spans 14 amino acids. Germline V gives CDR1 DFQATT, CDR2 SNEGSKA (reference sequence). Trimming stripped 0 bases from V and 4 bases from J, with 9 bases between. The CDR3 coding sequence is TGCAGTGCTAGAGACCAGGAGAGCACCGGGGAGCTGTTTTTT. It specifies CSARDQESTGELFF.

This clonotype showed up many times. The rearrangement links TRBV19 to TRBJ1-5; tentative D call: TRBD1 (5 bases). The CDR3 runs 13 residues. Trimming removed 4 bases from V and 7 bases from J, with 11 bases in between. Germline CDR1 is LNHDA and CDR2 is SQIVND (reference sequence). CDR3: CASSSQGVQPQHF. CDR3 bases: TGTGCCAGTAGTAGTCAGGGTGTACAGCCCCAGCATTTT.

This clonotype was picked up one time. A much larger clone lies a single base off, so this may be a read error. The rearrangement uses TRBV9 and TRBJ1-2; maybe TRBD1 (6 bases). This CDR3 comprises 14 residues. The germline gives CDR1 SGDLS, CDR2 YYNGEE. The CDR3 spells CASSQTQGSSGYAF. As DNA, the CDR3 is TGTGCCAGCAGCCAGACACAGGGATCGAGTGGCTACGCCTTC.

This chain links TRBV7-9 with TRBJ2-6; possible D gene TRBD1, 5 bases. This CDR3 spans 21 amino acids. Germline loops: CDR1 SEHNR, CDR2 FQNEAQ (reference sequence). V shed 5 bases and J shed 0 bases, with 26 bases lying between them. CDR3 sequence reads: CASSQDTPTPDTSSGANVLTF. CDR3 sequence (DNA): TGTGCCAGCAGCCAAGATACCCCAACCCCGGACACAAGCTCTGGGGCCAACGTCCTGACTTTC.

Ten or more counts support this clonotype. The genes are TRBV29-1 and TRBJ1-4, with D possibly TRBD1 on 5 matching bases. V lost 0 bases and J 11 bases, leaving 13 bases between the germline ends. This CDR3 is built from 13 residues. CDR1 is SQVTM, CDR2 ANQGSEA, per germline. In nucleotides, the CDR3 is TGCAGCGTTGAAGATAGGTCAGGGCAGAAACTGTTTTTT. This gives the protein CSVEDRSGQKLFF.

This chain joins TRBV19 and TRBJ1-5, with D possibly TRBD1 on 5 matching bases. The V end lost 9 bases, the J end lost 4 bases, and 10 bases lay between the germline ends. CDR1 and CDR2 from the germline V gene are LNHDA and SQIVND (reference sequence). The CDR3 spans 12 residues. The CDR3 region is CASLQGNQPQHF. The CDR3 DNA reads TGTGCCAGCCTCCAGGGTAATCAGCCCCAGCATTTT. The complete variable domain, with remaining parts taken from reference TRBV19 and TRBJ1-5, reads DGGITQSPKYLFRKEGQNVTLSCEQNLNHDAMYWYRQDPGQGLRLIYYSQIVNDFQKGDIAEGYSVSREKKESFPLTVTSAQKNPTAFYLCASLQGNQPQHFGDGTRLSIL.

The rearrangement links TRBV2 to TRBJ2-5; 7 bases are a match to TRBD1. Losses at the gene ends were 6 bases for V and 9 bases for J; bases not matched to a gene: 10. Germline-derived CDR1 and CDR2 are SNHLY and FYNNEI. CDR3 length equals 13 residues. CDR3 region: CASRLQGNQPQYF. As DNA, the CDR3 is TGTGCCAGCAGGTTACAGGGGAATCAGCCCCAGTACTTC.

In its sample, this clonotype was seen a few times. The rearrangement uses TRBV9 and TRBJ2-2, with 7 bases identical to TRBD2. Germline-derived CDR1 and CDR2 are SGDLS and YYNGEE. Unmatched junction bases numbered 3, after V lost 6 bases and J lost 4 bases. The CDR3 is 13 residues long. The DNA of the CDR3 is TGTGCCAGCAAGGCTAGCGGCACCGGGGAGCTGTTTTTT. It yields the protein CASKASGTGELFF.

V and J are TRBV9 and TRBJ1-2, with unresolved D. V was clipped by 0 bases and J by 2 bases, with 11 bases between them. This CDR3 region has 15 residues. CDR1 is SGDLS, CDR2 YYNGEE, per germline. The CDR3 DNA reads TGTGCCAGCAGCGTAGACCCGCAAGGAAACTATGGCTACACCTTC. Amino acids: CASSVDPQGNYGYTF.

The rearrangement joins TRBV7-2 to TRBJ2-5; D gene ambiguous. V dropped 5 bases and J dropped 5 bases, with 15 bases sitting between them. Germline V gives CDR1 SGHTA, CDR2 FQGNSA. This CDR3 has 14 amino acids. Written as DNA, the CDR3 is TGTGCCAGCAGCGTCGACCAAATGATGGAGACCCAGTACTTC. Translation gives CASSVDQMMETQYF. The whole variable domain, remainder taken from reference TRBV7-2 and TRBJ2-5, is GAGVSQSPSNKVTEKGKDVELRCDPISGHTALYWYRQSLGQGLEFLIYFQGNSAPDKSGLPSDRFSAERTGGSVSTLTIQRTQQEDSAVYLCASSVDQMMETQYFGPGTRLLVL.

This chain connects TRBV6-5 to TRBJ2-7; TRBD1 agrees at 9 bases. CDR3 length: 14 amino acids. CDR1 and CDR2 (germline): MNHEY, SVGAGI. V trimming: 5 bases; J trimming: 6 bases; junction bases outside the gene matches: 8. CDR3 nucleotide sequence: TGTGCCAGCAGTGGAACCGGGACAGGGTCCGAGCAGTACTTC. This translates into CASSGTGTGSEQYF.

Many counts were recorded for this clonotype. DNA of the CDR3: TGTGCCAGCAGCTCCGGGGTTCTCCAAGAGACCCAGTACTTC. This sequence encodes CASSSGVLQETQYF. The chain has TRBV11-2 and TRBJ2-5; a possible D gene is TRBD2 (5 bases). Deletions cut 4 bases from V and 1 base from J, with 10 bases between. The CDR3 consists of 14 residues. Germline CDR1 reads SGHAT; CDR2 reads FQNNGV.

The genes are TRBV7-9 and TRBJ2-7, with TRBD1 identical over 8 bases. This CDR3 spans 14 amino acids. V lost 5 bases, J lost 5 bases, and 8 bases stayed unmatched. CDR1 SEHNR and CDR2 FQNEAQ come from the germline V gene (reference sequence). CDR3 region: CASSQTGAGNEQYF. The CDR3, as DNA: TGTGCCAGCAGCCAGACAGGGGCGGGCAACGAGCAGTACTTC. The variable domain in full, with the rest retrieved from reference TRBV7-9 and TRBJ2-7, is DTGVSQNPRHKITKRGQNVTFRCDPISEHNRLYWYRQTLGQGPEFLTYFQNEAQLEKSRLLSDRFSAERPKGSFSTLEIQRTEQGDSAMYLCASSQTGAGNEQYFGPGTRLTVT.

This clonotype turned up a few times. This chain uses TRBV7-6 with TRBJ1-4, with 8 bases identical to TRBD1. With V trimmed by 5 bases and J by 6 bases, 8 bases remained unmatched. CDR3 length equals 15 residues. The germline V gene has CDR1 SGHVS and CDR2 FNYEAQ. CDR3 DNA sequence: TGTGCCAGCAGCCCCTTCAGGGGGCGGGATGAAAAACTGTTTTTT. Translated: CASSPFRGRDEKLFF.

The chain recombines TRBV20-1 with TRBJ2-7; the D gene is possibly TRBD1 (6 bases). There are 14 residues in the CDR3. Germline-derived CDR1 and CDR2 are DFQATT and SNEGSKA (reference sequence). V was shortened by 4 bases and J by 2 bases, with 15 bases between the two germline ends. CDR3 region: CSAKRQASTYEQYF. The CDR3 DNA reads TGCAGTGCTAAGAGACAGGCCTCTACCTACGAGCAGTACTTC.

The chain couples TRBV7-9 to TRBJ2-5; 7 bases map to TRBD2. CDR3 length equals 14 residues. Trimming removed 5 bases from V and 5 bases from J; junction bases left unmatched: 8. Germline CDR1 SEHNR, CDR2 FQNEAQ (reference sequence). The CDR3 sequence: CASSTGGLRETQYF. The CDR3 region has the DNA TGTGCCAGCAGCACCGGGGGGTTGCGGGAGACCCAGTACTTC. Full variable domain (rest looked up from reference TRBV7-9 and TRBJ2-5): DTGVSQNPRHKITKRGQNVTFRCDPISEHNRLYWYRQTLGQGPEFLTYFQNEAQLEKSRLLSDRFSAERPKGSFSTLEIQRTEQGDSAMYLCASSTGGLRETQYFGPGTRLLVL.

This clonotype appeared a few times. The chain is built from TRBV2 and TRBJ2-2, with 8 bases matching TRBD1. CDR1 and CDR2 (germline): SNHLY, FYNNEI. With 8 bases clipped from V and 4 bases from J, the junction kept 3 bases outside the gene matches. The CDR3 spans 13 residues. CDR3 bases: TGTGCCAGCCCGGACAGGGTCACCGGGGAGCTGTTTTTT. This codes for CASPDRVTGELFF.

The chain is built from TRBV29-1 and TRBJ1-5; possible D gene TRBD1, 5 bases. V was pared by 8 bases and J by 0 bases, with 11 bases between. The CDR3 is made up of 13 amino acids. CDR1 is SQVTM, CDR2 ANQGSEA, per germline. The CDR3 nucleotides read TGCAGCTCCGCTGGGACTAGCAATCAGCCCCAGCATTTT. It yields the protein CSSAGTSNQPQHF. Full variable domain (remainder filled in from reference TRBV29-1 and TRBJ1-5): SAVISQKPSRDICQRGTSLTIQCQVDSQVTMMFWYRQQPGQSLTLIATANQGSEATYESGFVIDKFPISRPNLTFSTLTVSNMSPEDSSIYLCSSAGTSNQPQHFGDGTRLSIL.

This clonotype was seen a handful of times. The V call is TRBV5-1, the J call TRBJ2-7; D possibly corresponds to TRBD1 (5 bases). This CDR3 is 14 amino acids long. Between the trimmed V and J ends, which lost 0 bases and 2 bases, there was a span of 9 bases. In germline, CDR1 is SGHRS, CDR2 YFSETQ. CDR3 nucleotides: TGCGCCAGCAGCTTGGACAGGATCCCCTACGAGCAGTACTTC. Its translation: CASSLDRIPYEQYF.